This T cell receptor (beta chain) is from a study of response to subunit inactivated influenza vaccine. Comments on this clonotype: Its specificity is unknown.

CDR3 length: 17 amino acids. Germline trimming cut 5 bases from V and 6 bases from J; bases unmatched to any gene: 15. The germline V gene has CDR1 MGHDK and CDR2 SYGVNS. Study-level findings and limits: T cells newly recruited by each seasonal influenza vaccination are few, the authors suggested.

Each CDR3 protein gets one entry after TCRdb re-called the RT-PCR reads with MiXCR. The data contain 610,000 or so distinct CDR3 sequences, 14% of them seen just once; the ten biggest clones take up around 10%. This receptor was obtained from a man aged 50 or older who received an inactivated influenza vaccine. Material: PBMCs from blood, obtained 12 days after vaccination. The chain links TRBV25-1 to TRBJ2-3; TRBD1 matches at 9 bases. CDR3 sequence reads: CASSKIDPGQGSDTQYF. CDR3 nucleotide sequence: TGTGCCAGCAGTAAAATCGACCCGGGACAGGGCTCCGATACGCAGTATTTT.